This TCR beta chain stems from a study of cytomegalovirus exposure and HLA in healthy donors. Study-level information: The use of the same platform for the 90 to 150 validation repertoires and the 550 to 850 first-cohort repertoires was reported by a later analysis.

As to this clone: Its specificity is not known.

Some clones are missing from TCRdb's copy, which holds only in-frame ones; the method was immunoSEQ multiplex PCR. The table has about 140,000 clones, about 89% seen once; the top ten hold approximately 0.7%. Study-wide points: That first-cohort TCR clusters tended to co-occur in the 95 to 150 validation repertoires was found in a later analysis. Rarity characterized most TCR sequences, yet some public TCRs appeared in many donors.

The receptor was derived from a man between 18 and 35 years old in good health and CMV-seronegative. The material sequenced was PBMCs.

The CDR3 DNA is TGTGCCAGCAGCGCCTCACTAGCGGGAGTTAGAGAGACCCAGTACTTC. Amino acid sequence: CASSASLAGVRETQYF. The chain joins TRBV5-4 to TRBJ2-5; TRBD2 agrees at 11 bases. The V gene's germline CDR1 is SGHNT and CDR2 YYREEE (reference sequence). Germline trimming cut 4 bases from V and 4 bases from J; bases unmatched to any gene: 9. The CDR3 has 16 amino acids.